These T cell receptor beta chains were read from a single sample in a study of radiation and T cells in renal cell carcinoma. Profiling relied on immunoSEQ multiplex PCR, and the TCRdb table lists in-frame clones only, not all of them. Counted here are about 150,000 clones, about 87% occurring once; the ten biggest clones make up 10% to 15%. The sample here was blood, taken from a patient whose treatment included radiotherapy and nephrectomy. Every receptor here comes from a woman between 50 and 59 years old with renal cell carcinoma. Both conserved end residues are part of each CDR3. Each record gives: J gene, clone size, D gene, V gene, CDR3 protein, CDR3 DNA. D genes are given only for firm matches. The size of a clone is reported for some rows only, either as once, few or many, or as a class for expanded clones.

>TRBJ1-5|-|-|TRBV4-2
CASSQDLYTTNQPQHF
TGTGCCAGCAGCCAAGATCTATACACCACTAATCAGCCCCAGCATTTT
>TRBJ1-2|-|TRBD1|TRBV19
CASSIPETGNNIYGYTF
TGTGCCAGTAGTATACCCGAGACAGGGAATAATATCTATGGCTACACCTTC
>TRBJ1-4|-|-|TRBV15
CATSRDERDTTNEKLFF
TGTGCCACCAGCAGAGATGAAAGGGACACAACTAATGAAAAACTGTTTTTT
>TRBJ1-6|few|-|TRBV7-8
CASSVAIEESSYNSPLHF
TGTGCCAGCTCTGTGGCAATCGAAGAGAGCTCCTATAATTCACCCCTCCACTTT
>TRBJ2-3|-|TRBD2|TRBV6-6
CASRGLAGATDTQYF
TGTGCCAGCAGGGGACTAGCGGGGGCCACAGATACGCAGTATTTT
>TRBJ2-7|-|-|TRBV6-6
CASRKRYEQYF
TGTGCCAGCAGAAAGAGGTACGAGCAGTACTTC
>TRBJ2-6|once|-|TRBV6-5
CASSSALDSGANVLTF
TGTGCCAGCAGTTCCGCACTAGACTCTGGGGCCAACGTCCTGACTTTC
>TRBJ1-2|-|-|TRBV7-2
CASSSETYSTLLNYGYTF
TGTGCCAGCAGCTCCGAGACCTACTCAACTCTCCTTAACTATGGCTACACCTTC
>TRBJ2-6|-|-|TRBV12-5
CASGRGSGANVLTF
TGTGCTAGTGGTAGGGGCTCTGGGGCCAACGTCCTGACTTTC
>TRBJ2-3|-|TRBD2|TRBV6-5
CASRLAGGQDTQYF
TGTGCCAGCAGGCTAGCGGGGGGGCAAGATACGCAGTATTTT
>TRBJ2-2|-|-|TRBV2
CASSLRTAVNTGELFF
TGTGCCAGCAGTCTAAGGACAGCCGTGAACACCGGGGAGCTGTTTTTT
>TRBJ2-1|-|-|TRBV9
CASSVVASGYNEQFF
TGTGCCAGCAGCGTAGTTGCTAGTGGATACAATGAGCAGTTCTTC
>TRBJ2-2|-|-|TRBV9
CASSVVVTGELFF
TGTGCCAGCAGCGTAGTTGTAACCGGGGAGCTGTTTTTT
>TRBJ1-1|few|-|TRBV29-1
CSVAEANTEAFF
TGCAGCGTTGCTGAGGCGAACACTGAAGCTTTCTTT
>TRBJ2-7|-|-|TRBV11-2
CASSIRDGPYEQYF
TGTGCCAGCAGCATCCGGGACGGCCCCTACGAGCAGTACTTC
>TRBJ1-2|-|-|TRBV19
CASSIPGNYGYTF
TGTGCCAGTAGTATACCAGGGAACTATGGCTACACCTTC
>TRBJ1-1|-|TRBD1|TRBV2
CASNNYRGAEAFF
TGTGCCAGCAACAACTACAGGGGTGCTGAAGCTTTCTTT
>TRBJ1-1|-|-|TRBV7-9
CASSLEREAFF
TGTGCCAGCAGCTTAGAAAGGGAAGCTTTCTTT
>TRBJ1-5|once|TRBD1|TRBV5-6
CASSRQGQANQPQHF
TGTGCCAGCAGCCGACAGGGACAGGCTAATCAGCCCCAGCATTTT
>TRBJ2-1|-|-|TRBV6-5
CASSYSMRLRDEQFF
TGTGCCAGCAGTTACTCGATGAGACTTCGCGATGAGCAGTTCTTC
>TRBJ2-3|once|-|TRBV7-7
CASSLGGFFTDTQYF
TGTGCTAGCAGCTTAGGTGGATTCTTCACAGATACGCAGTATTTT
>TRBJ2-1|-|TRBD1|TRBV4-1
CASSQGLGTGVRNEQFF
TGCGCCAGCAGCCAAGGGTTGGGGACAGGGGTCCGTAATGAGCAGTTCTTC
>TRBJ2-3|-|TRBD1|TRBV30
CAWSQTGGFSTDTQYF
TGTGCCTGGAGTCAAACAGGGGGTTTCAGCACAGATACGCAGTATTTT
>TRBJ2-7|once|-|TRBV4-2
CANSPQAPPSYEQYF
TGTGCCAACAGCCCCCAGGCCCCCCCTTCCTACGAGCAGTACTTC
>TRBJ2-5|-|TRBD1|TRBV10-3
CAISEQGAGETQYF
TGTGCCATCAGTGAACAGGGGGCCGGCGAGACCCAGTACTTC
>TRBJ1-1|-|-|TRBV6-1
CASSDLQGYTEAFF
TGTGCCAGCAGTGACCTTCAGGGGTACACTGAAGCTTTCTTT
>TRBJ1-3|-|-|TRBV5-8
CASSLQRDGNTIYF
TGTGCCAGCAGCTTGCAGAGGGATGGAAACACCATATATTTT
>TRBJ1-2|-|-|TRBV7-2
CASSLGGVYGYTF
TGTGCCAGCAGCTTAGGGGGAGTCTATGGCTACACCTTC
>TRBJ2-1|-|-|TRBV5-1
CASSPGLAYNEQFF
TGCGCCAGCAGCCCCGGACTGGCCTACAATGAGCAGTTCTTC
>TRBJ1-1|-|-|TRBV5-1
CASSFRPGSLANTEAFF
TGCGCCAGCAGCTTTCGGCCAGGGAGTTTGGCGAACACTGAAGCTTTCTTT
>TRBJ1-1|-|-|TRBV5-1
CASSLDSGRETEAFF
TGCGCCAGCAGCTTGGATTCGGGTAGGGAGACTGAAGCTTTCTTT
>TRBJ2-2|-|-|TRBV7-2
CASSFNGGSDTGELFF
TGTGCCAGCAGCTTCAACGGGGGATCTGATACCGGGGAGCTGTTTTTT
>TRBJ2-5|-|TRBD2|TRBV30
CAWSRSGLAGERPQYF
TGTGCCTGGAGTCGGTCGGGGCTAGCGGGAGAGAGACCCCAGTACTTC
>TRBJ2-3|-|-|TRBV7-3
CASSLNALAEDTQYF
TGTGCCAGCAGCTTAAATGCCCTGGCGGAAGATACGCAGTATTTT
>TRBJ1-3|-|-|TRBV4-2
CASSQDALAGRVGNTIYF
TGTGCCAGCAGCCAAGACGCCCTTGCAGGGAGGGTTGGAAACACCATATATTTT
>TRBJ1-2|once|TRBD1|TRBV4-1
CASSQVSTGGYGYTF
TGCGCCAGCAGCCAAGTGAGCACAGGGGGCTATGGCTACACCTTC
>TRBJ2-5|-|TRBD2|TRBV5-1
CASSLGGGSSIGETQYF
TGCGCCAGCAGCTTGGGGGGAGGGAGTTCCATTGGAGAGACCCAGTACTTC
>TRBJ2-3|-|TRBD2|TRBV7-2
CASSPRPGTSGPLGYF
TGTGCCAGCAGCCCCCGACCCGGGACTAGCGGGCCTCTAGGGTATTTT
>TRBJ1-1|-|-|TRBV28
CASRPPGLRQSNTEAFF
TGTGCCAGCAGACCACCGGGACTCAGGCAATCTAACACTGAAGCTTTCTTT
>TRBJ1-5|-|TRBD1|TRBV6-5
CASSRGQGDQPQHF
TGTGCCAGCAGTAGGGGACAGGGAGATCAGCCCCAGCATTTT
>TRBJ2-2|-|-|TRBV7-9
CASSLKTRNTGELFF
TGTGCCAGCAGCCTCAAGACTAGGAACACCGGGGAGCTGTTTTTT
>TRBJ2-1|once|TRBD2|TRBV7-2
CASSLQTSGGYTMSQFF
TGTGCCAGCAGCCTTCAGACTAGCGGGGGATATACAATGAGTCAGTTCTTC
>TRBJ2-7|-|TRBD1|TRBV9
CASSVGGGGEQYF
TGTGCCAGCAGCGTAGGAGGGGGCGGCGAGCAGTACTTC
>TRBJ1-1|-|-|TRBV7-9
CASSSLLITEAFF
TGTGCCAGCAGCTCACTTCTCATCACTGAAGCTTTCTTT
>TRBJ2-3|-|-|TRBV18
CASSSVRGTSTDTQYF
TGTGCCAGCTCATCCGTCCGGGGAACGAGCACAGATACGCAGTATTTT
>TRBJ2-5|once|-|TRBV11-2
CASRLVSGANFQETQYF
TGTGCCAGCAGACTTGTATCGGGGGCGAACTTCCAAGAGACCCAGTACTTC
>TRBJ1-5|few|-|TRBV6-1
CASTRDTRNQPQHF
TGTGCCAGCACACGGGACACCCGCAATCAGCCCCAGCATTTT
>TRBJ1-5|-|-|TRBV7-2
CASSLDRNQPQHF
TGTGCCAGCAGCTTAGATCGGAATCAGCCCCAGCATTTT
>TRBJ1-3|-|-|TRBV2
CASSEEGFSGNTIYF
TGTGCCAGCAGTGAAGAGGGGTTCTCTGGAAACACCATATATTTT
>TRBJ1-5|-|-|TRBV15
CATSRDDRQPQHF
TGTGCCACCAGCAGAGATGACAGACAGCCCCAGCATTTT
>TRBJ1-1|-|TRBD1|TRBV7-2
CASSLPTGVLNTEAFF
TGTGCCAGCAGCTTACCTACAGGGGTCTTGAACACTGAAGCTTTCTTT